The clone carrying this TCR beta chain was counted only a few times. Germline V gene data show CDR1 as SEHNR and CDR2 as FQNEAQ (reference sequence). The CDR3 is 17 amino acids. All donors came from Russia, were Caucasian and healthy, and spanned ages roughly 6 to 95. Total RNA was extracted at no less than 5.5 micrograms per sample. These data are taken from a study of blood T cells in healthy people across ages. A J-beta primer mix and a sample-barcoded 5' primer were used in a second PCR of roughly 6 to 12 cycles. From the 5' RACE reads, TCRdb called clonotypes with MiXCR, one entry per CDR3 protein. This sample carries over a million distinct CDR3 sequences, about 23% of them seen once, and the ten largest clones take about 0.72%. These same data were also listed under a study on T cells of mothers and their children. That work adds: Sample barcodes plus 2-4 random nucleotides came from the M1S primer.

The source material was blood. The chain carries TRBV7-9 and TRBJ2-5; 8 bases match TRBD1. With the DNA end fitting TRBJ2-1 better, the J assignment may be wrong. The receptor's source is a girl aged 2 to 10 in good health. The CDR3 region is CASSFVVGQALYNEQFF. The CDR3 nucleotides are TGTGCCAGCAGCTTCGTTGTGGGACAGGCACTTTACAATGAGCAGTTCTTC.